The 14 T cell receptor beta chains below come from one sample, sequenced in a study of blood T cells in healthy people across ages. The use of a sample-barcoded 5' primer and a J-beta primer mix characterized a second PCR of roughly 6 to 11 cycles. TCRdb independently ran MiXCR on the 5' RACE reads; one entry per CDR3 protein. Of 1.2 million to 1.5 million distinct CDR3 sequences in the sample, about 40% were seen once. Sample: blood. The receptors were gathered from a woman aged 18-35 years in good health.

This clonotype was observed a handful of times. J is TRBJ2-4 and V is TRBV11-2; D may be TRBD2 (6 bases). The J call may be incorrect, as the DNA end agrees better with TRBJ2-7. CDR1 and CDR2 from the germline V gene are SGHAT and FQNNGV. This CDR3 contains 13 residues. The CDR3 nucleotides read TGTGCCAGCAGCATGGGGACTTTCTACGAGCAGTACTTC. Encoded protein: CASSMGTFYEQYF.

Concerning this clonotype itself: A read error may account for a junction end that differs from germline. V gene TRBV20-1 combines with J gene TRBJ2-5; a weak D match, TRBD1 (6 bases). The J call is uncertain, as TRBJ2-7 better fits the DNA end. This CDR3 has 15 residues. Germline-derived CDR1 and CDR2 are DFQATT and SNEGSKA (reference sequence). The CDR3 DNA sequence: TGCAGTGCGCCACCTGAGACAGGCTTCTCCCACGAGCAGTACTTC. It translates to CSAPPETGFSHEQYF.

The chain is built from TRBV2 and TRBJ1-1; tentative D call: TRBD1 (5 bases). The V gene's germline CDR1 is SNHLY and CDR2 FYNNEI. This CDR3 has 13 amino acids. Deletions cut 9 bases from V and 4 bases from J, with 15 bases between. DNA for the CDR3: TGTGCCAGTAAAAGGTTAGGGGTCACTGAAGCTTTCTTT. Residues: CASKRLGVTEAFF. Supplemented by reference TRBV2 and TRBJ1-1, the full variable domain reads EPEVTQTPSHQVTQMGQEVILRCVPISNHLYFYWYRQILGQKVEFLVSFYNNEISEKSEIFDDQFSVERPDGSNFTLKIRSTKLEDSAMYFCASKRLGVTEAFFGQGTRLTVV.

The gene calls are TRBV7-2 and TRBJ2-2; D uncertain. The CDR3 consists of 14 residues. CDR1 SGHTA and CDR2 FQGNSA come from the germline V gene. The V end lost 4 bases, the J end lost 6 bases, and 12 bases lay between the germline ends. CDR3 residues: CASSSARRPGELFF. CDR3 in DNA: TGTGCCAGCAGCTCAGCGCGCAGACCCGGGGAGCTGTTTTTT.

This clonotype occurred many times. The chain links TRBV5-1 to TRBJ2-3; D may be TRBD2 (6 bases). Germline assignment: CDR1 SGHRS and CDR2 YFSETQ. V was cut by 5 bases and J by 0 bases, with 10 bases left in between. This CDR3 spans 14 amino acids. CDR3 sequence reads: CASRGTASTDTQYF. CDR3 nucleotides: TGCGCCAGCAGAGGGACTGCTAGCACAGATACGCAGTATTTT.

This clonotype was counted between two and nine times. The chain employs TRBV27 and TRBJ2-3; D is tentatively TRBD1 or TRBD2 (6 bases each). Trimming removed 0 bases from V and 4 bases from J, with 26 bases in between. Germline CDR1 reads MNHEY; CDR2 reads SMNVEV (reference sequence). The length of the CDR3 is 20 residues. The CDR3 loop is CASSLSPQGPLIWGADTQYF. The CDR3 coding sequence is TGTGCCAGCAGTTTATCACCTCAGGGGCCCCTGATCTGGGGGGCAGATACGCAGTATTTT.

This clonotype was counted only a few times. The chain recombines TRBV27 with TRBJ2-5; 9 bases line up with TRBD1. The trim removed 3 bases at V and 7 bases at J, leaving 12 bases unmatched. CDR3 size: 16 residues. Per germline, CDR1 MNHEY and CDR2 SMNVEV (reference sequence). CDR3 amino acids: CASSFGTGTNVWTQYF. CDR3 nucleotide sequence: TGTGCCAGCAGTTTCGGGACAGGGACTAATGTATGGACCCAGTACTTC.

In this sample, this clonotype turned up a few times. The chain links TRBV12-3 or TRBV12-4 to TRBJ2-7, with 8 bases identical to TRBD1. V trimming: 6 bases; J trimming: 0 bases; junction bases outside the gene matches: 19. The CDR3 spans 19 residues. CDR3 protein: CASSSGGWGASVSSYEQYF. The CDR3 region has the DNA TGTGCCAGCAGCTCAGGGGGCTGGGGGGCTTCAGTGAGCTCCTACGAGCAGTACTTC.

This clonotype was observed a few times. V is TRBV12-3 or TRBV12-4 and J is TRBJ1-2; weak D call: TRBD1 (5 bases). V lost 3 bases, J lost 2 bases, and 19 bases lay in between. The CDR3 is 17 amino acids. DNA for the CDR3: TGTGCCAGCAGTTTCTTAGTGTCAGGGCAGATCAACTATGGCTACACCTTC. This codes for CASSFLVSGQINYGYTF.

The rearrangement links TRBV3-1 to TRBJ2-4; maybe TRBD1 (5 bases). CDR3 size: 16 residues. Trimming left V 6 bases short and J 6 bases short, with 21 bases between. Germline V gene sequence: CDR1 LGHDT, CDR2 YNNKEL (reference sequence). CDR3 residues: CASSPREAQGANIQYF. Here the CDR3 DNA reads TGTGCCAGCAGTCCCAGAGAGGCCCAGGGCGCAAACATTCAGTACTTC.

This rearrangement joins TRBV18 to TRBJ2-1; TRBD2 aligns across 12 bases. The trim removed 3 bases at V and 0 bases at J, leaving 6 bases unmatched. The CDR3 loop spans 18 amino acids. CDR1 KGHSH and CDR2 LQKENI come from the germline V gene. The CDR3 DNA is TGTGCCAGCTCACCTGAGGGACTAGCGGGCCCCTCCTACAATGAGCAGTTCTTC. Translation: CASSPEGLAGPSYNEQFF.

This chain uses TRBV14 with TRBJ2-5, with D possibly TRBD2 on 6 matching bases. The CDR3 sequence is 16 residues long. V lost 0 bases and J lost 11, with 22 bases in between. The germline gives CDR1 SGHDN, CDR2 FVKESK. CDR3 amino acids: CASSQDRGGPYNEQYF. As DNA, the CDR3 is TGTGCCAGCAGCCAAGATCGCGGAGGGCCCTACAATGAGCAGTACTTC.

The rearrangement links TRBV20-1 to TRBJ2-3; 7 bases match TRBD2. The germline CDR1 and CDR2 sequences are DFQATT and SNEGSKA (reference sequence). J was trimmed by 11 bases and V by 6 bases; bases with no gene match: 14. There are 13 residues in the CDR3. The CDR3: CSATSDGYVGQYF. DNA for the CDR3: TGCAGTGCCACTAGCGACGGATATGTAGGGCAGTATTTT.

The V and J genes are TRBV30 and TRBJ2-4, with D perhaps being TRBD1 or TRBD2 (5 bases each). CDR1 and CDR2 from the germline V gene are GTSNPN and SVGIG (reference sequence). The CDR3 is 15 residues long. Trimming shortened V by 2 bases and J by 0 bases, and 11 bases separated the two germline ends. The CDR3 region is CAWSLTGLAKNIQYF. The CDR3 coding sequence is TGTGCCTGGAGTTTAACGGGGCTAGCCAAAAACATTCAGTACTTC.